This record looks at one T cell receptor beta chain sequence and its context. This clonotype came up a few times. Its antigen target is currently unknown. Base qualities are not provided; no much larger clone lies one nucleotide away. This entry is derived from a study of regulatory T cells in long-lasting Graves disease (dated by TCRdb to about 2021). Describing the broader study: In the newly diagnosed Graves' disease group, patients had been taking antithyroid drugs for less than 3 months. This study used TCR sequencing and RNA sequencing of peripheral blood to compare persistent Graves' disease patients against newly diagnosed Graves' disease patients. TCR sequencing covered some 13 persistent and roughly 20 newly diagnosed Graves' disease patients, 33 samples in total. The study was registered as a clinical trial and conducted in China. Paper-wide results and their limitations: Sequencing and analysis were restricted to the TCR beta chain. As a limitation, the authors acknowledged that the small sample size may reduce accuracy. The study examined only peripheral blood because the primary lesion, thyroid tissue, could not be accessed. Persistent Graves' disease patients showed lower TCR Shannon entropy and fewer highly expanded clones than newly diagnosed patients, suggesting clonal expansion. More public clonotypes were shared among persistent patients (under 3,000) than among newly diagnosed patients (roughly 960).

To prepare the library, multiplex PCR was applied. The data were produced on an Illumina HiSeq 4000. TCR beta libraries were built with iRepertoire HTBI primers and Arm-PCR amplification of CDR3 regions. PCR products were gel purified before sequencing. The study's processing was this. Across samples, approximately 68 TRBV and 14 TRBJ segments were identified and used for gene usage analysis of CDR3 amino acid clonotypes. Filtered high-quality paired reads were merged into contigs using COPE and FqMerger. BLAST was used to align contigs to IMGT TRBV, TRBD and TRBJ reference genes, and CDR3 was defined according to IMGT. Any clonotype with a frequency above 0.1% was classified as a highly expanded clone. Repertoire diversity was measured by Shannon entropy, and V-J evenness by the Gini coefficient. A clonotype was considered public if more than one individual shared it. Through fastp at Q25 and MiXCR, TCRdb rebuilt clones from the public reads, retaining in-frame beta chains. Here each entry gathers all rows of one CDR3 protein and keeps the most common genes and DNA. These V and J calls derive from TCRdb rather than the authors' analysis. The sample table holds around 320,000 distinct CDR3 sequences, of which 16% were seen once. Roughly 30% of the sample lies in the top ten.

Read against the paper, the sample's time point label means: newly diagnosed GD, antithyroid drugs for less than 3 months. For both TCR sequencing and RNA sequencing, RNA was extracted from PBMCs in TRIzol. The diagnosis of Graves' disease followed American Thyroid Association guidelines. Patients were recruited from an endocrinology department in Xi'an, China. Each patient gave about 10 milliliters of peripheral blood, collected in an EDTA anticoagulant tube. PBMCs were isolated by Ficoll Paque Plus density gradient separation without further T cell sorting. An Agilent 2100 Bioanalyzer and agarose gel were used to check RNA quality, and a NanoDrop 2000 was used to measure RNA concentration. The same sample was also studied in work on T cells in Graves' hyperthyroidism and ophthalmopathy. As described in the second report: Stable Graves' hyperthyroidism was defined as no progression to ophthalmopathy during 18 months of follow-up. Hyperthyroidism patients were aged 18 to 65 years and newly diagnosed, with disease duration of less than 2 months. Exclusion was applied to patients with uncontrolled infections, other autoimmune diseases, pregnancy or lactation. Clinical symptoms, serum thyroxine and TRAb, thyroid ultrasound, and orbital computed tomography formed the basis for the diagnoses. The TCR CDR3 was subjected to a first round of RT-PCR using the HTBI primer set and the Qiagen OneStep RT-PCR kit. Most expanded thyroid clonotypes (frequency above 0.001) were also detected in blood, suggesting blood repertoires may reflect thyroid immune responses. In cross-validation, a model built on a 13 V-J signature told ophthalmopathy apart from stable hyperthyroidism with approximately 91% sensitivity and roughly 82% specificity, and in testing the same model reached 80%/75%. In validation, the model predicted progression to ophthalmopathy with roughly 70% sensitivity and approximately 72% specificity, a median of 6.5 months before onset. A discovery cohort of about 100 patients, roughly 43 with Graves' ophthalmopathy and under 60 with stable Graves' hyperthyroidism, was used to find distinguishing TCR V-J signatures. Whether ophthalmopathy could be predicted prospectively was tested in an independent validation cohort made up of 18 to 20 hyperthyroidism patients plus 17 patients who later progressed to ophthalmopathy. The 100 or so discovery patients were divided at random into training and test sets in a 7:3 ratio. The study also compared thyroid tissue and blood T-cell repertoires from more than five Graves' hyperthyroidism patients. After sampling, hyperthyroidism patients received methimazole starting at 30 mg daily, and ophthalmopathy patients received high-dose intravenous methylprednisolone. A second multiplex PCR round built the libraries, followed by size selection and purification. Paired-end sequencing of the libraries was performed with 100 bp reads on an Illumina HiSeq2000. Raw data were processed with SOAPnuke, discarding reads with adapters, uncalled bases, mean Phred below 15, or no exact constant-primer or identifier match. COPE v1.2.5 was used to merge the high-quality paired reads, and each unique nucleotide sequence was defined as a clonotype. MiTCR v1.1 was used to align clonotypes to the IMGT TRBV, TRBD and TRBJ reference segments. Only V-J combinations with frequency above 0.0001, covering approximately 99% of repertoires, were analysed. The TCS score was defined as the ratio of F50 (clonal expansion) to E x V (chaos), calculated using BLOSUM62-based TCRdist between CDR3 peptides within each V-J. Welch's t-statistics and random forest reduced around 550 V-J features to 10 to 15, which were used in a naive Bayes classifier (R e1071). Sample size was not statistically predetermined, and blinding of investigators to group allocation was not performed. TCR Vbeta CDR3 sequencing of 120 to 150 peripheral blood samples (over 40 ophthalmopathy, approximately 80 hyperthyroidism and 17 progressor patients) is reported in the paper.

This sequence was found in a man aged 40-50 years with Graves disease. Donor details come from another sample of the same person, matched by shared clones. Sequenced material: peripheral blood mononuclear cells (PBMCs), taken at new diagnosis, from a patient treated with antithyroid drugs.

The bases read TGTGCCAGCAGTTTCCTTTCCGGGGGGGCTCAGCCCCAGCATTTT. It translates as CASSFLSGGAQPQHF. Rearrangement joined TRBV28 to TRBJ1-5; a tentative D call is TRBD1 (6 bases match). The V end loses 3 bases and the J end loses 6 bases, and a stretch of 15 bases separates them. Based on the germline V gene, the CDR1 and CDR2 sequences are MDHEN and SYDVKM. There are 15 amino acids in the CDR3, from cysteine to phenylalanine inclusive. The CDR3 DNA has 45 bases and is translated from base 1.